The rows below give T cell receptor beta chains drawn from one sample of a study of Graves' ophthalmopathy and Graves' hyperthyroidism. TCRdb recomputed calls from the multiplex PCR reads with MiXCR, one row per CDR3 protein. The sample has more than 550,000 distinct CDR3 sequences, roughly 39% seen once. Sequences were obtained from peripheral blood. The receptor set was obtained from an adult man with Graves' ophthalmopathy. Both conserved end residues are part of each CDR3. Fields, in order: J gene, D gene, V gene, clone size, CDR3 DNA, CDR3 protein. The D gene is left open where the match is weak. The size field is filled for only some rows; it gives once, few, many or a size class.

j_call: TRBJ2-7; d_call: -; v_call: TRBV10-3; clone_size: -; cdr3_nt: TGTGCCATCAGCGACCCGATCTCCCACAATACCTACGAGCAGTACTTC; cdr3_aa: CAISDPISHNTYEQYF
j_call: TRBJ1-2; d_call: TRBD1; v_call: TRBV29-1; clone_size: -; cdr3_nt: TGCAGGCCAACAGGGGGCAAAATCTATGGCTACACCTTC; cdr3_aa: CRPTGGKIYGYTF
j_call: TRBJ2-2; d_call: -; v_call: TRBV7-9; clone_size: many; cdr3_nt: TGTGCCAGCAGCTTAGCCCCAGGACTCTCCGGGGAGCTGTTTTTT; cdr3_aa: CASSLAPGLSGELFF
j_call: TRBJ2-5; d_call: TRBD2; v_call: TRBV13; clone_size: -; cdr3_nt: TGTGCCAGCAGCTTACTCCCGACTAGCGGGGGTGATAAAGAGACCCAGTACTTC; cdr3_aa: CASSLLPTSGGDKETQYF
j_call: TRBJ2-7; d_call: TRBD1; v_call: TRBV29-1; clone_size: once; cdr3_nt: TGCAGCGTCGCGGACAGGGGCGAGCAGTACTTC; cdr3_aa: CSVADRGEQYF
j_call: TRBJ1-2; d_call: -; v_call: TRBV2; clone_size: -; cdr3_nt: TGTGCCAGCAGAGAGGATAGCTATGGCTACACCTTC; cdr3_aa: CASREDSYGYTF
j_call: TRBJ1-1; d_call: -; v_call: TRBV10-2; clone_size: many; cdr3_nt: TGCGCCAGCAGTAACTGGAACACTGAAGCTTTCTTT; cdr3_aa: CASSNWNTEAFF
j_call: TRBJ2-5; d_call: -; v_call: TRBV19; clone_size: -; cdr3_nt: TGTGCCAGCAGCTTGGGAGCGGTGGAGACCCAGTACTTC; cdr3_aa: CASSLGAVETQYF
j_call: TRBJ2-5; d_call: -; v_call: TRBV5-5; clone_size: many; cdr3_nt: TGTGCCAGCAGCTTGGCTCCAGGGTTGGAGACCCAGTACTTC; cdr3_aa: CASSLAPGLETQYF
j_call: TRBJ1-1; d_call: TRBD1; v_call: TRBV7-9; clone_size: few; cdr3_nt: TGTGCCAGCAGCCGCCTGACAGGGCCAATTGAAGCTTTCTTT; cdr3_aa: CASSRLTGPIEAFF
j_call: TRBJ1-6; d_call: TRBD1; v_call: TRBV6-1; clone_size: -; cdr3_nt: TGTGCCAGCTTAGGCCGGGACAGGGGATCCTATAATTCACCCCTCCACTTT; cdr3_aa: CASLGRDRGSYNSPLHF
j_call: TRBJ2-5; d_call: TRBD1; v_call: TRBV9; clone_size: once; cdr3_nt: TGTGCCAGCAGCGTAGGGACAGGAATCGAGCTAGAGACCCAGTACTTC; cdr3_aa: CASSVGTGIELETQYF
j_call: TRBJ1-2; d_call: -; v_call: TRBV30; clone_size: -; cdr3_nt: TGTGCCTGGAGTGCCAGGACATTGGACTATGGCTACACCTTC; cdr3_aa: CAWSARTLDYGYTF
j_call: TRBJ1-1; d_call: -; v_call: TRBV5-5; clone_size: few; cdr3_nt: TGTGCCAGCAGCTTGTACCAGACGGGCTTCACTGAAGCTTTCTTT; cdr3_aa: CASSLYQTGFTEAFF
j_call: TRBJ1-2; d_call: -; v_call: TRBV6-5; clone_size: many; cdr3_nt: TGTGCCAGCAGTTACAAAGTGAACTATGGCTACACCTTC; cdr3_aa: CASSYKVNYGYTF
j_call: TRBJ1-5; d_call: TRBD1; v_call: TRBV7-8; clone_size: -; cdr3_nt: TGTGCCAGCAGCCGAGACAGGGGTAGCAATCAGCCCCAGCATTTT; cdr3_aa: CASSRDRGSNQPQHF